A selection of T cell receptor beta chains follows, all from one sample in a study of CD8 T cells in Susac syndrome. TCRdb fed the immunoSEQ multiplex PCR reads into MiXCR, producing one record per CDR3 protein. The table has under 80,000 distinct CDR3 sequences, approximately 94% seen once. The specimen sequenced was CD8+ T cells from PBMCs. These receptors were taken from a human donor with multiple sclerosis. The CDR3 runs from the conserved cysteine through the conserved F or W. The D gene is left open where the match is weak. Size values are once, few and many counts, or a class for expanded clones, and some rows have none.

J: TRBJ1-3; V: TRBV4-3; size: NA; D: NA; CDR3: CASSQGIGSGNTIYF; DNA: TGCGCCAGCAGCCAAGGGATCGGCTCTGGAAACACCATATATTTT
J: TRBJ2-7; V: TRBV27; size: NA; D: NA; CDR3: CASSLSVGAYEQYF; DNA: TGTGCCAGCAGTTTATCGGTAGGGGCCTACGAGCAGTACTTC
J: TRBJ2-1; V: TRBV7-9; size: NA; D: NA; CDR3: CASSLGGLDYNEQFF; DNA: TGTGCCAGCAGCTTAGGGGGTCTAGACTACAATGAGCAGTTCTTC
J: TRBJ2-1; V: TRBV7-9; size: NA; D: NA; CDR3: CASSSGLTEQFF; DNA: TGTGCCAGCAGCTCCGGACTAACTGAGCAGTTCTTC
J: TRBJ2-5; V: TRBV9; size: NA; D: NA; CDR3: CASSHLMTDKETQYF; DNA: TGTGCCAGCAGCCATCTAATGACCGACAAAGAGACCCAGTACTTC
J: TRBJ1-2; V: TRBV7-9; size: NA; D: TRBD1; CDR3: CASSLVGQGDYGYTF; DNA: TGTGCCAGCAGCTTAGTGGGACAGGGGGACTATGGCTACACCTTC
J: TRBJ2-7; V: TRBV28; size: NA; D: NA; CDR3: CASSSSLRLTDSYEQYF; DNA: TGTGCCAGCAGTTCCTCCCTAAGGTTGACGGACTCCTACGAGCAGTACTTC
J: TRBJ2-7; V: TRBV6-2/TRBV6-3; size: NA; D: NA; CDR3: CASDLGSYEQYF; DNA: TGTGCCAGCGACCTGGGGTCCTACGAGCAGTACTTC
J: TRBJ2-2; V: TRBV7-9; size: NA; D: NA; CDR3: CASSLNRGSGELFF; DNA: TGTGCCAGCAGCTTAAATCGGGGTAGCGGGGAGCTGTTTTTT
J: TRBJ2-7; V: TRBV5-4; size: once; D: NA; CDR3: CASSLEGNLGNYEQYF; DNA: TGTGCCAGCAGCTTGGAGGGCAACCTAGGGAATTACGAGCAGTACTTC
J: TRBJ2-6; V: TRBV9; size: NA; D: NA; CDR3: CASSTGNSGANVLTF; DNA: TGTGCCAGCAGCACCGGAAATTCTGGGGCCAACGTCCTGACTTTC
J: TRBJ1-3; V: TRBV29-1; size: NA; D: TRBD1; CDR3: CSAVPGQGNTIYF; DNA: TGCAGCGCCGTCCCGGGACAGGGAAACACCATATATTTT
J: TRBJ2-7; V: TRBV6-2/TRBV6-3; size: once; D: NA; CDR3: CASSYRGRGYEQYF; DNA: TGTGCCAGCAGTTACCGGGGTAGGGGCTACGAGCAGTACTTC
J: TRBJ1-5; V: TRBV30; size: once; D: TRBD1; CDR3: CAATDRAAGPQHF; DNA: TGTGCCGCCACCGACAGGGCCGCGGGGCCCCAGCATTTT
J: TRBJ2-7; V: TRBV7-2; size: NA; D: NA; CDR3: CASSLRGTQDDPYEQYF; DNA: TGTGCCAGCAGTCTTAGAGGGACCCAAGACGACCCCTACGAGCAGTACTTC
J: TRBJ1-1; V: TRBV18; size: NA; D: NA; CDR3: CASSPDPGLGNTEAFF; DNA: TGTGCCAGCTCACCAGATCCGGGGCTGGGGAACACTGAAGCTTTCTTT
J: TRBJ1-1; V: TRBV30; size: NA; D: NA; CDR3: CAWRAGTEAFF; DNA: TGTGCCTGGAGGGCGGGCACTGAAGCTTTCTTT
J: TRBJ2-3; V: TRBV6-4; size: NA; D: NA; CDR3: CASSDGATDTQYF; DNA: TGTGCCAGCAGTGACGGGGCCACAGATACGCAGTATTTT
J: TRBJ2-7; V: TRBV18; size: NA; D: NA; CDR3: CASSPIPRRLEGRTSYEQYF; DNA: TGTGCCAGCTCACCGATTCCACGACGATTGGAGGGCCGGACCTCCTACGAGCAGTACTTC
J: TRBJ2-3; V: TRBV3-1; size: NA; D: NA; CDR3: CASSHPRESSTDTQYF; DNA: TGTGCCAGCAGCCATCCGAGGGAGTCTAGCACAGATACGCAGTATTTT
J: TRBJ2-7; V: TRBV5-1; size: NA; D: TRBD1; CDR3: CASSDGSDRVEQYF; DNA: TGCGCCAGCAGCGATGGAAGTGACAGGGTCGAGCAGTACTTC
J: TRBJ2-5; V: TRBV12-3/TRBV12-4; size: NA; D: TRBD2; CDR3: CASTTSGGASETQYF; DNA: TGTGCCAGCACTACGAGCGGGGGGGCATCAGAGACCCAGTACTTC
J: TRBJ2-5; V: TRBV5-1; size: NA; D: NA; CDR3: CASSLVEGLETQYF; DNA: TGCGCCAGCAGCTTGGTGGAGGGGCTAGAGACCCAGTACTTC
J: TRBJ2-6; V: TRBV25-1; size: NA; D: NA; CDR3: CASSDYRVSGANVLTF; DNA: TGTGCCAGCAGTGACTACAGGGTCTCTGGGGCCAACGTCCTGACTTTC
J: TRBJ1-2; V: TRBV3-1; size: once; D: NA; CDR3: CASSQADDLLDGYTF; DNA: TGTGCCAGCAGCCAAGCCGATGATCTGTTAGACGGCTACACCTTC
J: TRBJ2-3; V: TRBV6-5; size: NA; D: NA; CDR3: CASLRGPTDTQYF; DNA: TGTGCCAGCCTGCGGGGGCCCACAGATACGCAGTATTTT